A single T cell receptor beta chain is shown here with its context. Its antigen is not known. V was clipped by 8 bases and J by 1 base, with 11 bases between them. The CDR3 loop spans 13 amino acids. Germline values: CDR1 MNHNS, CDR2 SASEGT. This specimen belongs to a study of long-term antiretroviral therapy in people with HIV. Findings and caveats of the study: Before ART, certain clones expanded, and these dominated the repertoire at all time points. Transplant-donor-level diversity was not reached after ART, though diversity increased.

Survey level was the resolution at which the v3.0 immunoSEQ assay ran. Data came from immunoSEQ multiplex PCR; TCRdb stores just in-frame clones and leaves some out. The repertoire includes 38,000 or so clones, 75% to 90% of them detected once, and over 5% sits in the top ten. This sequence was found in a young man with HIV. The J gene is TRBJ2-5, the V gene TRBV6-1, with a possible D match to TRBD2 (5 bases). The sample consisted of unsorted PBMCs, taken 1.5 years after starting antiretroviral therapy. The DNA of the CDR3 is TGTGCCAGCCGCACGGGGTCCCAAGAGACCCAGTACTTC. Residues: CASRTGSQETQYF.